The 20 T cell receptor beta chains below were found in one sample sequenced in a study of blood T cell repertoires in COVID-19. Some clones are missing from TCRdb's copy, which holds only in-frame ones; the method was immunoSEQ multiplex PCR. The repertoire has more than 110,000 clones, just over 85% of them found once; the top ten carry roughly 4.3%. The material sequenced was PBMCs or T cells enriched from blood (not recorded which). These receptors were collected from a man in his forties or fifties who had recovered from COVID-19.

The chain couples TRBV7-2 to TRBJ1-5, with 10 bases fitting TRBD1. This CDR3 has 15 amino acids. V was pared by 5 bases and J by 6 bases, with 7 bases of the junction left unmatched. Germline V gene lookup returns CDR1 SGHTA and CDR2 FQGNSA. CDR3 nucleotides: TGTGCCAGCAGCCTTGGACAGGGGGGAATTCAGCCCCAGCATTTT. As protein: CASSLGQGGIQPQHF. The variable domain in full, completed from reference TRBV7-2 and TRBJ1-5, reads GAGVSQSPSNKVTEKGKDVELRCDPISGHTALYWYRQSLGQGLEFLIYFQGNSAPDKSGLPSDRFSAERTGGSVSTLTIQRTQQEDSAVYLCASSLGQGGIQPQHFGDGTRLSIL.

The chain employs TRBV18 and TRBJ1-3; a possible D gene is TRBD1 (5 bases). Trimming removed 2 bases at V and 3 bases at J, with 11 bases between. The CDR3 is 15 residues long. Germline V gene data show CDR1 as KGHSH and CDR2 as LQKENI. The CDR3 DNA follows: TGTGCCAGCTCACCATCAGGGCTGAATGGAAACACCATATATTTT. This encodes CASSPSGLNGNTIYF.

CDR3 in amino acids: CASSQLSLAGDTQYF. CDR3 bases: TGCGCCAGCAGCCAATTATCACTAGCGGGGGATACGCAGTATTTT. This rearrangement joins TRBV4-3 to TRBJ2-3; 10 bases map to TRBD2. The CDR3 is 15 amino acids. Trimming cost V 2 bases and J 6 bases; bases outside gene matches: 5. The germline CDR1 and CDR2 sequences are LGHNA and YSLEER.

The chain joins TRBV4-1 to TRBJ2-6; a weak D match, TRBD1 (7 bases). This CDR3 has 16 amino acids. V lost 1 base to trimming and J lost 4 bases, with 11 bases between them. Germline CDR1 and CDR2: MGHRA and YSYEKL. In nucleotides, the CDR3 is TGCGCCAGCAGCCAAGTCAGGGGGGCCGGGGCCAACGTCCTGACTTTC. Protein sequence: CASSQVRGAGANVLTF.

The chain has TRBV7-8 and TRBJ2-1; 11 bases agree with TRBD2. CDR1 is SGHVS, CDR2 FQNEAQ, per germline. The CDR3 is 15 residues long. Trimming took 3 bases from V and 7 from J; bases not matched to a gene: 5. Here the CDR3 DNA reads TGTGCCAGCAGCTTTCTACTAGCGGGAGTAAATGAGCAGTTCTTC. Its translation is CASSFLLAGVNEQFF.

The rearrangement uses TRBV7-2 and TRBJ2-5; 9 bases agree with TRBD2. The CDR3 length is 16 residues. The germline V gene encodes CDR1 SGHTA and CDR2 FQGNSA. The J segment lost 2 bases and the V segment lost 1 base, leaving 5 bases of the junction unmatched. This CDR3 is CASSLVFAGGQETQYF. The CDR3 nucleotides are TGTGCCAGCAGCTTAGTTTTTGCGGGAGGGCAAGAGACCCAGTACTTC. The full variable domain, in which reference TRBV7-2 and TRBJ2-5 provide the parts outside the CDR3, is GAGVSQSPSNKVTEKGKDVELRCDPISGHTALYWYRQSLGQGLEFLIYFQGNSAPDKSGLPSDRFSAERTGGSVSTLTIQRTQQEDSAVYLCASSLVFAGGQETQYFGPGTRLLVL.

The J gene is TRBJ2-2, the V gene TRBV5-1, with D possibly matching TRBD2 (5 bases). The germline V gene encodes CDR1 SGHRS and CDR2 YFSETQ. This CDR3 spans 15 amino acids. V was clipped by 2 bases and J by 7 bases, with 15 bases between them. As DNA, the CDR3 is TGCGCCAGCAGCTTCGAGGGTGGTTCGGGCGGGGAGCTGTTTTTT. Protein product: CASSFEGGSGGELFF.

This rearrangement joins TRBV19 to TRBJ1-2; TRBD1 matches 7 bases. The CDR3 is 13 residues long. Germline CDR1 and CDR2: LNHDA and SQIVND (reference sequence). V shed 3 bases, J shed 7 bases, and the junction held 5 bases outside the gene matches. The CDR3 nucleotides are TGTGCCAGTAGTATCGACAGGGTGCGTGGCTACACCTTC. Translated: CASSIDRVRGYTF.

This clone was detected only a few times. CDR3 DNA sequence: TGTGCCAGCAGCGCTAGCGGGAGGGCCCAAGATACGCAGTATTTT. As protein: CASSASGRAQDTQYF. This sequence joins TRBV9 and TRBJ2-3; TRBD2 matches at 12 bases. CDR3 length: 15 residues. Per the germline V gene, CDR1 is SGDLS and CDR2 is YYNGEE. Trimming at V came to 3 bases and at J to 5 bases, leaving 4 bases not matched to a gene. Looking up the rest from reference TRBV9 and TRBJ2-3 gives the full variable domain: DSGVTQTPKHLITATGQRVTLRCSPRSGDLSVYWYQQSLDQGLQFLIQYYNGEERAKGNILERFSAQQFPDLHSELNLSSLELGDSALYFCASSASGRAQDTQYFGPGTRLTVL.

In the case of this clone: Other DNA sequences of this sample code for an identical CDR3. V gene TRBV7-3 combines with J gene TRBJ1-1, with D maybe TRBD1 (6 bases). Germline-derived CDR1 and CDR2 are SGHTA and FQGTGA. The V end lost 5 bases, the J end lost 4 bases, and 14 bases lay between the germline ends. The CDR3 totals 14 residues. CDR3 coding DNA: TGTGCCAGCAGCCCCGGGGGGGCGGGCACTGAAGCTTTCTTT. Its translation is CASSPGGAGTEAFF.

This chain's CDR3 is CASRQGAGEQYF. The CDR3 DNA is TGTGCCAGTAGACAGGGGGCGGGTGAGCAGTACTTC. The genes are TRBV19 and TRBJ2-7; TRBD1 agrees at 9 bases. CDR3 length: 12 residues. The V gene end was trimmed by 6 bases and the J gene end by 7 bases; junction bases not matched to a gene: 4. Germline CDR1 and CDR2: LNHDA and SQIVND (reference sequence).

The V call is TRBV7-7, the J call TRBJ2-1; TRBD2 agrees at 7 bases. Losses at the gene ends were 5 bases for V and 4 bases for J; bases not matched to a gene: 2. This CDR3 region has 13 residues. CDR1 is SSHAT and CDR2 is FNYEAQ in the germline V gene (reference sequence). The CDR3 is CASSMREYNEQFF. In DNA form, the CDR3 reads TGTGCCAGCAGCATGCGGGAGTACAATGAGCAGTTCTTC.

In this sample, this clone turned up a few times. The chain uses TRBV10-1 and TRBJ1-6; D perhaps matches TRBD1 (5 bases). The germline V and J ends were trimmed by 5 bases and 10 bases, with 15 bases remaining between them. CDR1 and CDR2 from the germline V gene are WNHNN and SYGVQD (reference sequence). CDR3 length equals 14 residues. This CDR3 reads CASSPRTPISPLHF. The CDR3 DNA sequence: TGCGCCAGCAGTCCCAGGACACCTATATCACCCCTCCACTTT.

The chain has TRBV6-5 and TRBJ1-6; maybe TRBD1 (5 bases). Germline-derived CDR1 and CDR2 are MNHEY and SVGAGI. Deletions cut 2 bases from V and 13 bases from J, with 6 bases between. The CDR3 is 11 amino acids. CDR3: CASSYGGPLHF. The CDR3 coding sequence is TGTGCCAGCAGTTACGGGGGGCCCCTCCACTTT.

This chain uses TRBV7-9 with TRBJ1-5; 8 positions match TRBD1. J was trimmed by 5 bases and V by 3 bases; bases with no gene match: 3. Germline CDR1 and CDR2: SEHNR and FQNEAQ (reference sequence). This CDR3 is built from 14 residues. The DNA of the CDR3 is TGTGCCAGCAGCTTTGGACAGGGCTATCAGCCCCAGCATTTT. As protein: CASSFGQGYQPQHF.

DNA for the CDR3: TGCAGTGCTAGTTATGCGGGAGGAGACACCGGGGAGCTGTTTTTT. Protein sequence: CSASYAGGDTGELFF. V gene TRBV20-1 combines with J gene TRBJ2-2, with 8 bases fitting TRBD2. Trimming removed 3 bases from V and 3 bases from J; junction bases left unmatched: 6. CDR3 size: 15 residues. CDR1 is DFQATT, CDR2 SNEGSKA, per germline (reference sequence).

The rearrangement joins TRBV5-6 to TRBJ2-2; perhaps TRBD1 as D (6 bases). The germline V gene encodes CDR1 SGHDT and CDR2 YYEEEE. V was shortened by 0 bases and J by 5 bases, with 17 bases between the two germline ends. This CDR3 spans 17 amino acids. This CDR3 is CASSLAWDIGLTGELFF. The CDR3, as DNA: TGTGCCAGCAGCTTGGCCTGGGACATAGGGTTGACCGGGGAGCTGTTTTTT.

The rearrangement links TRBV5-1 to TRBJ2-1; possibly TRBD1 for D (6 bases). Trimming took off 4 bases at V and 0 bases at J, with 14 bases between the two ends. CDR1 and CDR2 from the germline V gene are SGHRS and YFSETQ. CDR3 length: 16 amino acids. The CDR3 DNA reads TGCGCCAGCAGCGGGAGACAGGCGAGCTCCTACAATGAGCAGTTCTTC. Protein: CASSGRQASSYNEQFF.

The chain recombines TRBV28 with TRBJ1-5, with TRBD1 matching over 8 bases. Germline-derived CDR1 and CDR2 are MDHEN and SYDVKM. There are 17 residues in the CDR3. The V and J ends lost 3 bases and 7 bases, in that order; junction bases with no gene match: 14. CDR3 sequence: CASSLRQGAFGAQPQHF. The CDR3 bases are TGTGCCAGCAGTTTGCGTCAGGGGGCGTTTGGCGCCCAGCCCCAGCATTTT.

The rearrangement uses TRBV7-8 and TRBJ1-3; 8 bases are a match to TRBD1. The CDR3 has 17 amino acids. V was pared by 4 bases and J by 2 bases, with 10 bases of the junction left unmatched. CDR1 is SGHVS and CDR2 is FQNEAQ in the germline V gene. The CDR3 region is CASSSYATGGTGNTIYF. The CDR3 DNA sequence: TGTGCCAGCAGCTCTTACGCCACAGGGGGGACTGGAAACACCATATATTTT.